This T cell receptor beta chain came from a study of blood T cell repertoires in COVID-19. Study-wide background: Acute and convalescent COVID-19 samples came from the United States, Italy and Spain. In each case, the material was cDNA or gDNA derived from T cells, B-cell-depleted T cells, or PBMCs.

In the source study's methods: Amplification with reference gene primers provided the estimates of nucleated cell counts. TCRdb keeps only in-frame clones here, not all; method: immunoSEQ multiplex PCR. The DNA was the basis for D and trimming; V, J and clone size are from that table. This sample has 150,000 or so clones, with roughly 80% found just once. Germline V gene sequence: CDR1 SGHNT, CDR2 YYREEE (reference sequence). The germline V and J ends were trimmed by 0 bases and 2 bases, with 20 bases remaining between them. The CDR3 spans 18 residues. The material sequenced was peripheral blood. This sequence originates from an elderly woman with acute or convalescent COVID-19. The chain recombines TRBV5-4 with TRBJ1-1; perhaps TRBD1 as D (5 bases). As DNA, the CDR3 is TGTGCCAGCAGCTTGGCTCGGGGCTTTCGGAGGGGAAACACTGAAGCTTTCTTT. Encoded protein: CASSLARGFRRGNTEAFF.